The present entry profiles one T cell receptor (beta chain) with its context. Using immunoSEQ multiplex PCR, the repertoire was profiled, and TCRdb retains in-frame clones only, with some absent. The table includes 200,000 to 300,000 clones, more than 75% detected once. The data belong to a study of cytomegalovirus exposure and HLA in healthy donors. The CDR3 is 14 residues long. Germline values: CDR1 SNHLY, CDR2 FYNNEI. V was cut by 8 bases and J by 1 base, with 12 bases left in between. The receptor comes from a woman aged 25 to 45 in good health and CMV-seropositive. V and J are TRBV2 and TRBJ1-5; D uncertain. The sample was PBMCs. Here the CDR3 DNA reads TGTGCCAGCGCGTCGTGGGAGAGCAATCAGCCCCAGCATTTT. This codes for CASASWESNQPQHF.